This T cell receptor beta chain derives from a study of CD8 T cells in ankylosing spondylitis. The CDR3 runs to 14 residues. The V end lost 4 bases, the J end lost 0 bases, and 11 bases lay between the germline ends. Germline loops: CDR1 SGHDT, CDR2 YYEEEE. On this clonotype: Its specificity is unknown.

TCRdb called the 5' RACE reads again in MiXCR, with one record for every CDR3 protein. The sample includes about 700,000 distinct CDR3 sequences, about 20% of them seen just once. Study-wide findings and caveats: There was a TCR beta motif, made of several highly homologous variants, that appeared characteristic of ankylosing spondylitis blood. Matched synovial fluid from ankylosing spondylitis patients was reported to be enriched for disease-linked clones. Previously reported in reactive arthritis synovial fluid and blood were some of the motif variants.

The gene calls are TRBV5-6 and TRBJ2-7; possibly TRBD1 for D (6 bases). This TCR was sampled from a male donor with ankylosing spondylitis. Material: blood, either unsorted or a sorted T cell fraction (not recorded which). The CDR3 DNA is TGTGCCAGCAGCCACAGGGAGTACTCCTACGAGCAGTACTTC. It codes for CASSHREYSYEQYF.